The entry below gives a single T cell receptor (beta chain) sequence along with its context. This record belongs to a study of blood T cell repertoires in COVID-19. Looking at the study overall: The United States, Italy and Spain supplied acute and convalescent COVID-19 samples.

Profiled with immunoSEQ multiplex PCR; TCRdb holds only in-frame clones, not every one. The table has 150,000 to 200,000 clones, around 80% seen once. In germline, CDR1 is SGHDN, CDR2 FVKESK. The ends were cut back, 2 bases at V and 3 bases at J, with 15 bases in the middle. The CDR3 extends over 16 amino acids. This rearrangement joins TRBV14 to TRBJ2-3; TRBD1 is a possible D gene (5 bases). The specimen was peripheral blood. The receptor comes from a woman aged 80 or older with active or convalescent COVID-19. The CDR3 sequence: CASSQKLGQGTDTQYF. The CDR3, as DNA: TGTGCCAGCAGCCAAAAGTTGGGGCAGGGAACAGATACGCAGTATTTT.